This T cell receptor (beta chain) was documented in a study of radiation and T cells in renal cell carcinoma. Some clones are missing from TCRdb's copy, which holds only in-frame ones; the method was immunoSEQ multiplex PCR. The sample has around 180,000 clones, roughly nine tenths seen once. To note about this clone: Other nucleotide sequences from this sample produce the same CDR3.

Time point: blood 4 weeks post-SBRT, at nephrectomy. Treatment reported: 15 Gy SBRT to primary tumor, nephrectomy 4 weeks later. The receptor was isolated from a woman between 50 and 59 years old with renal cell carcinoma. The material sequenced was blood, taken from a patient whose treatment included radiotherapy and nephrectomy.

CDR3 residues: CASSLERNTEAFF. The DNA of the CDR3 is TGTGCCAGCAGCTTAGAAAGGAACACTGAAGCTTTCTTT. This rearrangement joins TRBV11-2 to TRBJ1-1; D unclear. This CDR3 contains 13 residues. The V and J ends lost 0 bases and 1 base respectively, with 3 bases between them. The germline CDR1 and CDR2 sequences are SGHAT and FQNNGV. The full variable domain, with the rest looked up from reference TRBV11-2 and TRBJ1-1, is EAGVAQSPRYKIIEKRQSVAFWCNPISGHATLYWYQQILGQGPKLLIQFQNNGVVDDSQLPKDRFSAERLKGVDSTLKIQPAKLEDSAVYLCASSLERNTEAFFGQGTRLTVV.